The rows below give T cell receptor beta chains drawn from one sample of a study of OX40 agonist ivuxolimab in advanced cancers. Clones were sequenced by immunoSEQ multiplex PCR, and TCRdb holds only the in-frame ones, with some missing. The sample holds 65,000 to 95,000 clones; approximately 85% are singletons and the top ten take over 3%. Sequenced here: CD4+ or CD8+ T cells sorted from blood, sampled in a trial of the OX40 agonist ivuxolimab. The receptors derive from an adult with an advanced solid tumor such as melanoma, head and neck, liver or kidney cancer. CDR3s include the opening cysteine and the closing phenylalanine or tryptophan. A D gene is named only where the DNA matches it firmly. For some rows the clone size is stated as once, few or many, or as a class when expanded; others skip it.

v_gene	abundance	j_gene	d_gene	CDR3nt	CDR3aa
TRBV6-5	NA	TRBJ2-7	NA	TGTGCCAGCAGTTACTCGGTCTGGGGCGGCTACGAGCAGTACTTC	CASSYSVWGGYEQYF
TRBV12-5	NA	TRBJ1-1	TRBD1	TGTGCTAGTGGTCGACAGGGGAGGAATACTGAAGCTTTCTTT	CASGRQGRNTEAFF
TRBV5-5	NA	TRBJ2-1	NA	TGTGCCAGCAGCTTGGTTTTTGATGCGGCTAGCGAATACTACAATGAGCAGTTCTTC	CASSLVFDAASEYYNEQFF
TRBV7-9	NA	TRBJ2-7	NA	TGTGCCAGCAGCCGAGGCGGGGCCTACGAGCAGTACTTC	CASSRGGAYEQYF
TRBV19	NA	TRBJ2-6	NA	TGTGCCAGTAGTGAAAACACGTACTCTGGGGCCAACGTCCTGACTTTC	CASSENTYSGANVLTF
TRBV11-2	NA	TRBJ2-4	NA	TGTGCCAGCAGCTTTCGACTAACATCAGACATTCAGTACTTC	CASSFRLTSDIQYF
TRBV5-6	NA	TRBJ2-3	NA	TGTGCCAGCAGCTTGGCGGCGGAAAGCACAGATACGCAGTATTTT	CASSLAAESTDTQYF
TRBV21-1	few	TRBJ2-7	NA	TGTGCCAGCAGCAAAAGGGGATTGGTGTTTCGACAGGGCGAGTACGAGCAGTACTTC	CASSKRGLVFRQGEYEQYF
TRBV11-2	few	TRBJ2-7	NA	TGTGCCAGCAGCCGCATGTCAGGGGCTTACGAGCAGTACTTC	CASSRMSGAYEQYF
TRBV27	NA	TRBJ2-7	NA	TGTGCCAGCAGTCCCTACGGGGTGCGGAGCTACGAGCAGTACTTC	CASSPYGVRSYEQYF
TRBV5-6	few	TRBJ1-6	NA	TGTGCCAGCAGCTTGGTTAGTGGGAATTCACCCCTCCACTTT	CASSLVSGNSPLHF
TRBV11-3	NA	TRBJ2-1	NA	TGTGCCAGCAGCTCACACGGTCCCTACAATGAGCAGTTCTTC	CASSSHGPYNEQFF
TRBV28	NA	TRBJ2-2	TRBD1	TGTGCCAGCAGTCAAACAGGGGGCGCGGACACCGGGGAGCTGTTTTTT	CASSQTGGADTGELFF
TRBV5-4	NA	TRBJ2-1	TRBD2	TGTGCCAGCACTCGTCCGGGGGGAGGGAGGGACAATGAGCAGTTCTTC	CASTRPGGGRDNEQFF
TRBV4-1	NA	TRBJ2-1	NA	TGCGCCAGCAGCCAAGATTTGGCCCTTACAGAGCAGTTCTTC	CASSQDLALTEQFF
TRBV7-8	NA	TRBJ2-3	NA	TGTGCCAGCAGCAAAACCGGGACCACAGATACGCAGTATTTT	CASSKTGTTDTQYF
TRBV10-3	NA	TRBJ2-3	TRBD1	TGTGCCATCACGTCGGACAGGCCTTCTAGCACAGATACGCAGTATTTT	CAITSDRPSSTDTQYF
TRBV18	NA	TRBJ2-6	NA	TGTGCCAGCTCACACCACTCCCAGGACAGTTGGGGGCCCTCTGGGGCCAACGTCCTGACTTTC	CASSHHSQDSWGPSGANVLTF
TRBV4-3	NA	TRBJ2-5	NA	TGCGCCAGCAGCCAAGTTAGGCAGGCCGAGACCCAGTACTTC	CASSQVRQAETQYF
TRBV18	NA	TRBJ2-7	TRBD1	TGTGCCAGCTCAAATGGACAGGGGGCAGGCTACGAGCAGTACTTC	CASSNGQGAGYEQYF
TRBV7-9	NA	TRBJ2-3	NA	TGTGCCAGCAGCTTAGTAGGATCCCACACAGATACGCAGTATTTT	CASSLVGSHTDTQYF
TRBV11-2	NA	TRBJ2-7	NA	TGTGCCAGCAGCTTTTCGAATCAGGGCTACGAGCAGTACTTC	CASSFSNQGYEQYF
TRBV11-2	NA	TRBJ1-2	NA	TGTGCCAGCAGCTTACGACATAGTGGCTACACCTTC	CASSLRHSGYTF
TRBV5-4	NA	TRBJ2-2	TRBD2	TGTGCCAGCAGACCGGGGACTAGCGGGAGGAGGGACACCGGGGAGCTGTTTTTT	CASRPGTSGRRDTGELFF
TRBV30	few	TRBJ1-2	TRBD1	TGTGCCTGGAGTCCGGACAGGGCAAGGGGCTACACCTTC	CAWSPDRARGYTF
TRBV7-2	NA	TRBJ2-7	TRBD1	TGTGCCAGCAGCTTATGGGACAGGGGGACCCACGAGCAGTACTTC	CASSLWDRGTHEQYF
TRBV6-5	NA	TRBJ1-5	NA	TGTGCCAGCAGTCCATATAGCAATCAGCCCCAGCATTTT	CASSPYSNQPQHF
TRBV19	NA	TRBJ2-1	NA	TGTGCCAGTAGTACAGGGGACGGGAACAATGAGCAGTTCTTC	CASSTGDGNNEQFF
TRBV6-1	NA	TRBJ2-3	TRBD1	TGTGCCAGCAGTGAACCGGGACAGGCAGGAGATACGCAGTATTTT	CASSEPGQAGDTQYF
TRBV18	NA	TRBJ2-5	NA	TGTGCCAGCTCACCAAGAGCCGGAGAGACCCAGTACTTC	CASSPRAGETQYF
TRBV9	NA	TRBJ2-3	NA	TGTGCCAGCAGAGCAAGCGGGTCAGATACGCAGTATTTT	CASRASGSDTQYF
TRBV5-4	NA	TRBJ2-3	TRBD2	TGTGCCAGCAGCTTGGGTAGCGGGAGTGGGAATACGCAGTATTTT	CASSLGSGSGNTQYF
TRBV30	NA	TRBJ2-5	NA	TGTGCCTGGAGTTCCCCAGGGAAAGGGGGAGAGACCCAGTACTTC	CAWSSPGKGGETQYF
TRBV6-1	NA	TRBJ2-7	TRBD2	TGTGCCAGCCGCCGGGACTACCGAGGGGACGAGCAGTACTTC	CASRRDYRGDEQYF
TRBV19	NA	TRBJ1-2	NA	TGTGCCAGTAGACAGTTCTCTGGCTACACCTTC	CASRQFSGYTF
TRBV6-1	NA	TRBJ2-7	NA	TGTGCCAGCAGTGAAGGGACCTCTCCATCCGAGCAGTACTTC	CASSEGTSPSEQYF